These 26 T cell receptor beta chains share one sample of origin, sequenced in a study of blood T cell repertoires in COVID-19. Profiling relied on immunoSEQ multiplex PCR, and the TCRdb table lists in-frame clones only, not all of them. The table lists 130,000 to 150,000 clones, 85% to 90% of them singletons. Source material: peripheral blood. These receptors all come from a middle-aged woman with acute or convalescent COVID-19.

J is TRBJ1-1 and V is TRBV5-4; D ambiguous. V was shortened by 1 base and J by 0 bases, with 7 bases between the two germline ends. Germline CDR1 is SGHNT and CDR2 is YYREEE (reference sequence). This CDR3 contains 14 residues. The CDR3 nucleotides read TGTGCCAGCAGCTTGACAGTCATGAACACTGAAGCTTTCTTT. Its protein product is CASSLTVMNTEAFF.

V gene TRBV6-5 combines with J gene TRBJ2-3, with unresolved D. The CDR3 totals 15 residues. CDR1 and CDR2 (germline): MNHEY, SVGAGI. Trimming stripped 6 bases from V and 0 bases from J, with 13 bases between. Written as DNA, the CDR3 is TGTGCCAGCAGAGTTGGGCTCCAGAGCACAGATACGCAGTATTTT. Its translation is CASRVGLQSTDTQYF.

This chain links TRBV6-5 with TRBJ2-1, with D possibly TRBD1 on 6 matching bases. V gave up 5 bases and J gave up 0 bases, with 8 bases separating them. This CDR3 is built from 14 residues. Germline V CDR1 and CDR2: MNHEY, SVGAGI. This CDR3 is CASSTGSSYNEQFF. In nucleotides, the CDR3 is TGTGCCAGCAGTACAGGGAGCTCCTACAATGAGCAGTTCTTC.

The chain uses TRBV3-1 (or the pseudogene TRBV3-2) and TRBJ1-1; D gene unclear. The V gene lost 4 bases and the J gene lost 7 bases, with 7 bases spanning the gap. The CDR3 totals 11 residues. The germline V gene has CDR1 LGHDT and CDR2 YNNKEL (reference sequence). The CDR3 is CASSLRGEAFF. CDR3 nucleotides: TGTGCCAGCAGCCTCCGGGGTGAAGCTTTCTTT.

V gene TRBV12-5 combines with J gene TRBJ2-4; TRBD2 aligns across 7 bases. The CDR3 runs 18 residues. Germline CDR1 reads LGHNT; CDR2 reads FRNRAP. V lost 1 base, J lost 4 bases, and 13 bases stayed unmatched. CDR3 region: CASGLARGVLGGKNIQYF. In DNA form, the CDR3 reads TGTGCTAGTGGTTTGGCCCGGGGGGTACTTGGTGGGAAAAACATTCAGTACTTC.

The CDR3 loop is CASSPYLSGETQYF. The CDR3, as DNA: TGTGCCAGCTCACCATATTTATCAGGGGAGACCCAGTACTTC. The V call is TRBV18, the J call TRBJ2-5, with D maybe TRBD1 (5 bases). CDR3 length: 14 amino acids. Per the germline V gene, CDR1 is KGHSH and CDR2 is LQKENI. Trimming removed 2 bases from V and 5 bases from J, with 12 bases in between.

V gene TRBV18 combines with J gene TRBJ2-2; 7 bases map to TRBD2. CDR3 length: 16 residues. Germline V gene sequence: CDR1 KGHSH, CDR2 LQKENI. V gave up 0 bases and J gave up 5 bases; unmatched junction bases: 6. The CDR3 coding sequence is TGTGCCAGCTCACCACCGGGAAGCGGGGTTACCGGGGAGCTGTTTTTT. Translation: CASSPPGSGVTGELFF.

The chain's CDR3 is CASSPARTVNYGYTF. The CDR3, as DNA: TGCGCCAGCAGCCCGGCCCGGACAGTGAACTATGGCTACACCTTC. The rearrangement uses TRBV5-1 and TRBJ1-2, with D possibly TRBD1 on 6 matching bases. Per germline, CDR1 SGHRS and CDR2 YFSETQ. This CDR3 has 15 amino acids. V lost 4 bases and J 2 bases, leaving 15 bases between the germline ends. Full variable domain (remainder filled in from reference TRBV5-1 and TRBJ1-2): KAGVTQTPRYLIKTRGQQVTLSCSPISGHRSVSWYQQTPGQGLQFLFEYFSETQRNKGNFPGRFSGRQFSNSRSEMNVSTLELGDSALYLCASSPARTVNYGYTFGSGTRLTVV.

The chain joins TRBV29-1 to TRBJ2-1; D perhaps matches TRBD2 (6 bases). Trimming removed 6 bases at V and 0 bases at J, with 24 bases between. This CDR3 has 18 amino acids. Germline CDR1 reads SQVTM; CDR2 reads ANQGSEA. The CDR3 nucleotides read TGCAGCGTGGAGGGGTTAGCCGATACCCGAAGCTCCTACAATGAGCAGTTCTTC. This translates into CSVEGLADTRSSYNEQFF.

The chain carries TRBV19 and TRBJ1-2, with 10 bases fitting TRBD1. This CDR3 has 16 amino acids. Trimming removed 8 bases from V and 4 bases from J; junction bases left unmatched: 13. Per germline, CDR1 LNHDA and CDR2 SQIVND (reference sequence). CDR3 region: CASQKGTGTGAYGYTF. The CDR3 DNA reads TGTGCCAGTCAAAAGGGCACCGGGACAGGGGCCTATGGCTACACCTTC.

The chain links TRBV3-1 (or the pseudogene TRBV3-2) to TRBJ1-5; possibly TRBD1 for D (5 bases). Trimming stripped 4 bases from V and 3 bases from J, with 13 bases between. Germline CDR1 reads LGHDT; CDR2 reads YNNKEL (reference sequence). The CDR3 contains 15 residues. In DNA form, the CDR3 reads TGTGCCAGCAGCCCGTTCGTGGGGCCCAATCAGCCCCAGCATTTT. Translating it yields CASSPFVGPNQPQHF.

This chain uses TRBV19 with TRBJ2-7; TRBD2 agrees at 13 bases. Germline CDR1 and CDR2: LNHDA and SQIVND (reference sequence). CDR3 length: 22 residues. V dropped 4 bases and J dropped 4; count of bases not matched to a gene: 25. The CDR3 here is CASSTLRGGYDRTSGSMYEQYF. The CDR3 nucleotides read TGTGCCAGTAGTACCCTCCGTGGGGGCTACGATCGGACTAGCGGGAGCATGTACGAGCAGTACTTC.

This chain links TRBV7-9 with TRBJ1-6; 9 bases align to TRBD1. From germline, CDR1 is SEHNR and CDR2 FQNEAQ (reference sequence). The J segment lost 10 bases and the V segment lost 4 bases, leaving 8 bases of the junction unmatched. This CDR3 comprises 15 residues. The CDR3 protein is CASSSSGTGQSPLHF. In DNA, the CDR3 is TGTGCCAGCAGCTCCTCCGGGACAGGGCAATCACCCCTCCACTTT.

The rearrangement uses TRBV3-1 (or the pseudogene TRBV3-2) and TRBJ1-6; the match to TRBD1 covers 9 bases. Germline CDR1 is LGHDT and CDR2 is YNNKEL (reference sequence). CDR3 length: 14 amino acids. Trimming cost V 4 bases and J 10 bases; bases outside gene matches: 5. The CDR3, as DNA: TGTGCCAGCAGCCTCCGGGACAGGGAATCACCCCTCCACTTT. This codes for CASSLRDRESPLHF.

The chain combines TRBV6-5 with TRBJ1-1; D is perhaps TRBD1 (6 bases). V was clipped by 6 bases and J by 4 bases, with 15 bases between them. Germline V gene lookup returns CDR1 MNHEY and CDR2 SVGAGI. The CDR3 loop spans 14 amino acids. Here the CDR3 reads CASSPRGIGTEAFF. The CDR3 nucleotides read TGTGCCAGCAGCCCCAGGGGTATCGGCACTGAAGCTTTCTTT.

V usage is TRBV6-2 or TRBV6-3 and J usage is TRBJ1-4, with D uncertain. Germline V gene sequence: CDR1 MNHEY, CDR2 SVGEGT. Trimming shortened V by 2 bases and J by 4 bases, and 8 bases separated the two germline ends. The CDR3 is 14 amino acids. The CDR3 DNA reads TGTGCCAGCAGTTACGTCGGTCTTAATGAAAAACTGTTTTTT. Encoded protein: CASSYVGLNEKLFF.

The rearrangement links TRBV19 to TRBJ1-1; tentative D call: TRBD1 (5 bases). Per the germline V gene, CDR1 is LNHDA and CDR2 is SQIVND (reference sequence). Trimming stripped 5 bases from V and 5 bases from J, with 18 bases between. This CDR3 is built from 15 residues. The CDR3 spells CASSAHQGGGTEAFF. The DNA for the CDR3 is TGTGCCAGTAGTGCCCACCAGGGAGGTGGGACTGAAGCTTTCTTT.

The V gene is TRBV11-2, the J gene TRBJ2-6; 8 nucleotides match TRBD1. CDR1 is SGHAT, CDR2 FQNNGV, per germline. Trimming cost V 5 bases and J 0 bases; bases outside gene matches: 6. CDR3 length: 17 residues. CDR3: CASSIGQGASGANVLTF. As DNA, the CDR3 is TGTGCCAGCAGCATCGGACAGGGAGCCTCTGGGGCCAACGTCCTGACTTTC. Full variable domain (rest looked up from reference TRBV11-2 and TRBJ2-6): EAGVAQSPRYKIIEKRQSVAFWCNPISGHATLYWYQQILGQGPKLLIQFQNNGVVDDSQLPKDRFSAERLKGVDSTLKIQPAKLEDSAVYLCASSIGQGASGANVLTFGAGSRLTVL.

This sequence joins TRBV9 and TRBJ2-7; weak D call: TRBD1 (5 bases). Looked up from germline, CDR1 is SGDLS and CDR2 is YYNGEE. The germline V and J ends were trimmed by 1 base and 2 bases, with 10 bases remaining between them. This CDR3 has 14 residues. The CDR3 DNA is TGTGCCAGCAGCGTATTAGCAGGGCCCTACGAGCAGTACTTC. This gives the protein CASSVLAGPYEQYF.

This rearrangement joins TRBV24-1 to TRBJ1-2, with D possibly matching TRBD1 (6 bases). Deletions cut 4 bases from V and 5 bases from J, with 13 bases between. The CDR3 covers 14 residues. Looked up from germline, CDR1 is KGHDR and CDR2 is SFDVKD. For the CDR3, the DNA is TGTGCCACCAGTGACTACAGGGATCATTATGGCTACACCTTC. The encoded protein is CATSDYRDHYGYTF.

The chain recombines TRBV19 with TRBJ1-2; TRBD1 matches at 7 bases. This CDR3 contains 13 residues. V lost 8 bases and J lost 0; bases outside the gene matches: 3. Germline V gives CDR1 LNHDA, CDR2 SQIVND (reference sequence). CDR3 region: CASQGQANYGYTF. The DNA of the CDR3 is TGTGCCAGTCAAGGACAGGCTAACTATGGCTACACCTTC.

The chain recombines TRBV5-1 with TRBJ1-5, with 8 bases fitting TRBD1. The CDR3 contains 15 residues. Germline V gene lookup returns CDR1 SGHRS and CDR2 YFSETQ. The junction had 3 bases not matched to a gene; V was cut back by 4 bases and J by 0 bases. This CDR3 reads CASSPGTGSNQPQHF. The CDR3, as DNA: TGCGCCAGCAGCCCTGGGACAGGTAGCAATCAGCCCCAGCATTTT.

This CDR3 is CASSLGPGQGPSYGYTF. The DNA of the CDR3 is TGTGCCAGCAGCTTAGGGCCGGGACAGGGGCCCTCCTATGGCTACACCTTC. The chain couples TRBV7-2 to TRBJ1-2; 10 bases line up with TRBD1. V trimming: 1 base; J trimming: 4 bases; junction bases outside the gene matches: 9. The germline V gene has CDR1 SGHTA and CDR2 FQGNSA. The CDR3 length is 17 residues.

This rearrangement joins TRBV12-5 to TRBJ2-1; D is possibly TRBD2 (7 bases). V gave up 4 bases and J gave up 10 bases, with 14 bases separating them. The CDR3 runs 13 residues. Germline CDR1 LGHNT, CDR2 FRNRAP. The CDR3 bases are TGTGCTAGTGGTTCCGTGGGGGGGGGCGAGCAGTTCTTC. Its translation: CASGSVGGGEQFF. Looking up the rest from reference TRBV12-5 and TRBJ2-1 gives the full variable domain: DARVTQTPRHKVTEMGQEVTMRCQPILGHNTVFWYRQTMMQGLELLAYFRNRAPLDDSGMPKDRFSAEMPDATLATLKIQPSEPRDSAVYFCASGSVGGGEQFFGPGTRLTVL.

The chain carries TRBV10-3 and TRBJ1-5; 8 nucleotides line up with TRBD1. This CDR3 comprises 19 residues. The germline V gene encodes CDR1 ENHRY and CDR2 SYGVKD. V lost 3 bases to trimming and J lost 1 base; unmatched junction nucleotides: 14. CDR3 sequence (DNA): TGTGCCATCAGTGATGCTGAGACCCAGGGGGCGCGGAGCAATCAGCCCCAGCATTTT. As protein: CAISDAETQGARSNQPQHF.

The sample holds a few counts of this clone. The chain has TRBV19 and TRBJ2-7; TRBD2 aligns across 9 bases. Germline CDR1 reads LNHDA; CDR2 reads SQIVND (reference sequence). V lost 1 base to trimming and J lost 5 bases; unmatched junction nucleotides: 3. This CDR3 comprises 14 residues. The CDR3 loop is CASSIGGRAHEQYF. CDR3 sequence (DNA): TGTGCCAGTAGTATAGGCGGGAGGGCCCACGAGCAGTACTTC.